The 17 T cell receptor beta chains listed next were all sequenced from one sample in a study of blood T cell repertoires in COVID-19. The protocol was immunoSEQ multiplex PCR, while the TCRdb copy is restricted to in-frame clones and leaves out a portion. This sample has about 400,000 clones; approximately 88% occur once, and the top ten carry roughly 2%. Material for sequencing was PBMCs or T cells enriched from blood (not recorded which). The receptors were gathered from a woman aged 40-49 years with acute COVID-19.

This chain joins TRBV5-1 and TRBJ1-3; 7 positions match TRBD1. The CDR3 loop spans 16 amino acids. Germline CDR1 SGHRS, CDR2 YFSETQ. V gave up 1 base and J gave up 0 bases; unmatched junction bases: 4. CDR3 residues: CASSLTDRSSGNTIYF. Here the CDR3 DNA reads TGCGCCAGCAGCTTGACGGACAGGTCCTCTGGAAACACCATATATTTT.

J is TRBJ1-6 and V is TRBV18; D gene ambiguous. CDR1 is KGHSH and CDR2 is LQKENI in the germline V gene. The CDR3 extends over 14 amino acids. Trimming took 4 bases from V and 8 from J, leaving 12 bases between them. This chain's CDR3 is CASSREGTDSPLHF. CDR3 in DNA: TGTGCCAGCTCACGGGAGGGCACGGATTCACCCCTCCACTTT.

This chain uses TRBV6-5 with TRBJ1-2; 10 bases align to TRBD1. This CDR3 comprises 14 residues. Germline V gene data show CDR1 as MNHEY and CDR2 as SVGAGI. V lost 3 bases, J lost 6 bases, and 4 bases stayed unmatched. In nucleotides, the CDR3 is TGTGCCAGCAGTTATACTGGGACAGGGGATGGCTACACCTTC. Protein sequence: CASSYTGTGDGYTF.

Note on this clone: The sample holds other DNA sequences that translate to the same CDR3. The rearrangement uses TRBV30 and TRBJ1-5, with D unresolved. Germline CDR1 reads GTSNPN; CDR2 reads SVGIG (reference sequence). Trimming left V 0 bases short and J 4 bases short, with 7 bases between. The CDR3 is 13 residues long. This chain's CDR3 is CAWSVTGNQPQHF. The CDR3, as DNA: TGTGCCTGGAGTGTAACCGGTAATCAGCCCCAGCATTTT.

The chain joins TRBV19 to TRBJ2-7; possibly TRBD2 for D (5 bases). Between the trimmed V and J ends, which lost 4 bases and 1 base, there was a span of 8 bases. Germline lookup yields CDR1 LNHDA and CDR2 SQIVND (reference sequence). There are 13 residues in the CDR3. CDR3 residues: CASSKDSSYEQYF. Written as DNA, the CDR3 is TGTGCCAGTAGTAAGGACTCGTCCTACGAGCAGTACTTC.

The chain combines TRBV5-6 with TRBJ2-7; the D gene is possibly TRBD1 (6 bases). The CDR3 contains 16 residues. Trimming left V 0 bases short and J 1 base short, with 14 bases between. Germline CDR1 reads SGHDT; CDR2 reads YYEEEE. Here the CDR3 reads CASSLGLDSSSYEQYF. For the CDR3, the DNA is TGTGCCAGCAGCTTGGGGCTGGACAGCAGTTCCTACGAGCAGTACTTC.

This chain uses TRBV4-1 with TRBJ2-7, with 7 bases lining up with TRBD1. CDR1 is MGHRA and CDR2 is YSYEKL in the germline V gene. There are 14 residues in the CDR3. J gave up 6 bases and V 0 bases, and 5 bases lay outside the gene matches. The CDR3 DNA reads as TGCGCCAGCAGCCAAGACTTGGGGACAGCCGAGCAGTACTTC. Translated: CASSQDLGTAEQYF.

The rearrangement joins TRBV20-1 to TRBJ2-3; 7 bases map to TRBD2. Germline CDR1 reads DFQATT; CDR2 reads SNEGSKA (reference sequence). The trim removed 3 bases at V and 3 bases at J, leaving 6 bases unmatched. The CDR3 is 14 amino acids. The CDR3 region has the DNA TGCAGTGCTAGTTCTCGGGGGGTTACAGATACGCAGTATTTT. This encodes CSASSRGVTDTQYF.

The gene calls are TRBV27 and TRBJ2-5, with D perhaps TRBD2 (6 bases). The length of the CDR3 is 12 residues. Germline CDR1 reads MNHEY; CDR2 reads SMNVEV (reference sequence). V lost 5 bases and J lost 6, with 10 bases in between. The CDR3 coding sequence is TGTGCCAGCAGTGTTAGCGGCCAGACCCAGTACTTC. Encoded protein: CASSVSGQTQYF.

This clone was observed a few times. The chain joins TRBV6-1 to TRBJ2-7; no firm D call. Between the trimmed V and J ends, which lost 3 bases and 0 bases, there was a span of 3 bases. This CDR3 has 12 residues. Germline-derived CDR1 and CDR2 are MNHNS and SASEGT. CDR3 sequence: CASSDSSYEQYF. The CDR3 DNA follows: TGTGCCAGCAGTGACAGCTCCTACGAGCAGTACTTC.

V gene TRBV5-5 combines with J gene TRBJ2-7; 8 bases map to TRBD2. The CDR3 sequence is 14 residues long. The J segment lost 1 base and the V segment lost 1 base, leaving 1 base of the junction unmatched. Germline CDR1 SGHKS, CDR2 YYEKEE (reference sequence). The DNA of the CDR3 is TGTGCCAGCAGCTTGTCTAGCGGGTCCTACGAGCAGTACTTC. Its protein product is CASSLSSGSYEQYF.

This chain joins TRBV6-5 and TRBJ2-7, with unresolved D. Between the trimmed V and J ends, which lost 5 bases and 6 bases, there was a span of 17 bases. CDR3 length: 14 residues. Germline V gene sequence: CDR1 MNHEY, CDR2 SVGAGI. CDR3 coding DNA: TGTGCCAGCAGTACGGGTTACTTGAGCTCCGAGCAGTACTTC. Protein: CASSTGYLSSEQYF.

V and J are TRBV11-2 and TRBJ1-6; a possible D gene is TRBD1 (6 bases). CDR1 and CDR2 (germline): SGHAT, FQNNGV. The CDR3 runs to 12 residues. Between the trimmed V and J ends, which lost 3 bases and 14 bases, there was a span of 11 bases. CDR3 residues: CASSLGARALHF. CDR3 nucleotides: TGTGCCAGCAGCTTGGGGGCTCGGGCCCTCCACTTT.

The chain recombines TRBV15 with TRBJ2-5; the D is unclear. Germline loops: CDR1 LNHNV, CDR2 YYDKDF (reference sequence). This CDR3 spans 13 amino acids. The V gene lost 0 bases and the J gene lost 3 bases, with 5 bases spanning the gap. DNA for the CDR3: TGTGCCACCAGCAGAGATCGAGAAGAGACCCAGTACTTC. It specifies CATSRDREETQYF.

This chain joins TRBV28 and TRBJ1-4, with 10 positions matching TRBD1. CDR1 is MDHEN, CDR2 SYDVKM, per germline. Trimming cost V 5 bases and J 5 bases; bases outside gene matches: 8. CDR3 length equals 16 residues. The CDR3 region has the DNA TGTGCCAGCAGTCAAGGGACAGGGGCGGCGAATGAAAAACTGTTTTTT. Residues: CASSQGTGAANEKLFF. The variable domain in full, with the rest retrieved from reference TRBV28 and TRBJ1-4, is DVKVTQSSRYLVKRTGEKVFLECVQDMDHENMFWYRQDPGLGLRLIYFSYDVKMKEKGDIPEGYSVSREKKERFSLILESASTNQTSMYLCASSQGTGAANEKLFFGSGTQLSVL.

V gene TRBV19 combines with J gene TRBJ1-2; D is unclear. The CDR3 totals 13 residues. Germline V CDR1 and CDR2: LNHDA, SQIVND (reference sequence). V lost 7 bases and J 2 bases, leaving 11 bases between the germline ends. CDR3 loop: CASTPGRNYGYTF. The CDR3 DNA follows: TGTGCCAGTACTCCAGGAAGAAACTATGGCTACACCTTC.

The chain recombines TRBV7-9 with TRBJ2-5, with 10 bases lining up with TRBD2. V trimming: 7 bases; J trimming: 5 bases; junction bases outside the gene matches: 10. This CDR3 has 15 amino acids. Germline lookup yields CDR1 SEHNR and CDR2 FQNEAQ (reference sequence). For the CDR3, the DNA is TGTGCCAGCACCGAAGCGGGGGGGCCTCCTGAGACCCAGTACTTC. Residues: CASTEAGGPPETQYF. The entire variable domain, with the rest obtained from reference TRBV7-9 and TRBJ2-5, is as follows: DTGVSQNPRHKITKRGQNVTFRCDPISEHNRLYWYRQTLGQGPEFLTYFQNEAQLEKSRLLSDRFSAERPKGSFSTLEIQRTEQGDSAMYLCASTEAGGPPETQYFGPGTRLLVL.